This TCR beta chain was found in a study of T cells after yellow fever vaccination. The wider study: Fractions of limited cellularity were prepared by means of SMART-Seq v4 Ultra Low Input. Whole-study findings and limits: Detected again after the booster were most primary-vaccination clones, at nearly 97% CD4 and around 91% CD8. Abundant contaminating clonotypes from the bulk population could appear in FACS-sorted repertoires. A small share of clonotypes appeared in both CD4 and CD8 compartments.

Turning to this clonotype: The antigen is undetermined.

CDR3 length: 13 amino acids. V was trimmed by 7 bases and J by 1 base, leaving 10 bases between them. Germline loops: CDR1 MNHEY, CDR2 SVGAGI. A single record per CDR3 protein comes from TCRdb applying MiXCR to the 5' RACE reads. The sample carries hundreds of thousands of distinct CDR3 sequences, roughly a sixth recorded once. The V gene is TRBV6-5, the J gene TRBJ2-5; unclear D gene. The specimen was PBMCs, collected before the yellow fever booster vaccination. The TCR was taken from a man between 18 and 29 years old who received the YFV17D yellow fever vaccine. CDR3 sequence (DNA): TGTGCCAGCAAACGGAACAGCCAAGAGACCCAGTACTTC. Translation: CASKRNSQETQYF.